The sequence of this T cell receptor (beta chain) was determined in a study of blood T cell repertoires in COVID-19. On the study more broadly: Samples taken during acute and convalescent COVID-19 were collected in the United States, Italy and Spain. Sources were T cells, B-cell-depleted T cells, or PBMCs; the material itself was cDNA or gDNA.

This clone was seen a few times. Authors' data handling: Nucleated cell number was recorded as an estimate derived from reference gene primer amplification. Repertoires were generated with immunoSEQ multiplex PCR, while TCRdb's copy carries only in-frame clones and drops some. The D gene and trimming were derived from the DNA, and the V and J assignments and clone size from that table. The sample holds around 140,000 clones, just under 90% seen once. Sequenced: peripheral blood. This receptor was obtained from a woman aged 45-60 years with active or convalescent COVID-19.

The CDR3 DNA follows: TGTGCCAGCAGCTTAGAAGGGGGCCCTGGAAACACCATATATTTT. Its protein product is CASSLEGGPGNTIYF. J is TRBJ1-3 and V is TRBV7-9, with TRBD1 matching over 7 bases. Losses at the gene ends were 1 base for V and 2 bases for J; bases not matched to a gene: 2. The CDR3 spans 15 residues. Germline-derived CDR1 and CDR2 are SEHNR and FQNEAQ (reference sequence).